This T cell receptor (beta chain) came from a study of memory B cells and T cells in multiple sclerosis. Study results and caveats: Clone-set sizes differed between compartments, so shared clonotype counts needed normalization.

V was pared by 4 bases and J by 5 bases, with 13 bases between. The length of the CDR3 is 14 residues. Germline lookup yields CDR1 SGHTA and CDR2 FQGNSA. Only in-frame clones appear in the TCRdb table, and some are missing; sequencing was by immunoSEQ multiplex PCR. The repertoire holds roughly 45,000 clones, around 80% seen once, with around 1.1% in the top ten. After stimulus-free culture, autoproliferating CFSE-dim and non-proliferating CFSE-high T cells were sequenced separately. Replicate wells were pooled after 7 days of stimulus-free culture of roughly 5x10^7 CFSE-labeled PBMCs. The PBMCs received about 0.5 uM CFSE and serum-free culture with no added stimuli. Points on this clone: Its antigen is currently unknown.

This TCR came from a human donor with multiple sclerosis. Source material: PBMCs from blood kept in culture. The chain has TRBV7-2 and TRBJ2-3; the D gene is possibly TRBD1 (5 bases). CDR3 residues: CASSSFVGRDTQYF. The CDR3 coding sequence is TGTGCCAGCAGCTCCTTTGTGGGGCGAGATACGCAGTATTTT.